The 2 T cell receptor beta chains listed next were all sequenced from one sample in a study of immune heterogeneity within non-small cell lung tumors. Multiplex PCR was performed with 32 V and 13 J primers, and it amplified TCR beta CDR3. TCRdb reprocessed the multiplex PCR reads with MiXCR, giving one entry per CDR3 protein. The sample yields some 19,000 distinct CDR3 sequences, around 28% seen once. The starting template was genomic DNA from bulk tumor, 450 to 650 ng per sample. Several biopsies were spaced far apart within each primary tumor and obtained as surgery took place. Their non-small cell lung cancer was newly diagnosed and untreated, and the patients underwent curative surgery. The specimen was lung tumor tissue. These receptor sequences come from a man in his forties with non-small cell lung cancer.

This clonotype was detected a few times. V and J are TRBV11-3 and TRBJ1-2; D remains ambiguous. V lost 1 base, J lost 2 bases, and 8 bases lay in between. The V gene's germline CDR1 is SGHNT and CDR2 YENEEA. This CDR3 has 14 residues. The CDR3 DNA reads as TGTGCCAGCAGCTTAGGGGCAGCGAACTATGGCTACACCTTC. It is translated as CASSLGAANYGYTF.

A remark on this clonotype: One base away lies a much larger clone, so this may be a sequencing read error. The CDR3 carries no conserved terminal phenylalanine or tryptophan, so it likely arises from a read error. The limits of the CDR3 on the DNA are not certain, so only TCRdb's listed CDR3 is given. The chain has TRBV5-8 and TRBJ1-2. The CDR3 is 11 residues long, ends included. Germline lookup yields CDR1 SGHTS and CDR2 YDEGEE. This CDR3 is CASREIQGHTL.